Shown below are 3 T cell receptor beta chains from a single sample sequenced in a study of CD8 T cells in ankylosing spondylitis. Study-level results: Seemingly distinctive of ankylosing spondylitis blood was a TCR beta motif formed by eight highly homologous variants.

Their antigens are not known. TCRdb re-analysed the 5' RACE reads in MiXCR, keeping a single row per CDR3 protein. Of fewer than 650,000 distinct CDR3 sequences listed, about 13% are singletons. Sequenced input: blood, either unsorted or a sorted T cell fraction (not recorded which). Receptor source: a male donor with ankylosing spondylitis.

This clonotype was seen repeatedly, ten times or more. The V gene is TRBV11-2, the J gene TRBJ2-5, with D possibly matching TRBD2 (5 bases). CDR1 is SGHAT, CDR2 FQNNGV, per germline. V was trimmed by 6 bases and J by 4 bases, leaving 12 bases between them. There are 13 residues in the CDR3. The CDR3 DNA is TGTGCCAGCAGTTTCGGACTCGGAGAGACCCAGTACTTC. Protein sequence: CASSFGLGETQYF.

This clonotype was observed many times. This sequence joins TRBV12-5 and TRBJ1-1, with D unresolved. This CDR3 contains 13 residues. Germline-derived CDR1 and CDR2 are LGHNT and FRNRAP. V dropped 7 bases and J dropped 7 bases, with 16 bases sitting between them. CDR3 sequence: CASEFPAGGEAFF. CDR3 sequence (DNA): TGTGCTAGTGAGTTTCCGGCGGGCGGTGAAGCTTTCTTT. The full variable domain, with the rest looked up from reference TRBV12-5 and TRBJ1-1, is DARVTQTPRHKVTEMGQEVTMRCQPILGHNTVFWYRQTMMQGLELLAYFRNRAPLDDSGMPKDRFSAEMPDATLATLKIQPSEPRDSAVYFCASEFPAGGEAFFGQGTRLTVV.

There are a few counts of this clonotype. This sequence joins TRBV6-1 and TRBJ1-6, with unresolved D. The germline V gene encodes CDR1 MNHNS and CDR2 SASEGT. V shed 6 bases and J shed 7 bases, with 10 bases lying between them. This CDR3 region has 13 residues. The CDR3 nucleotides read TGTGCCAGCAGCCCCGGTGGGAATTCACCCCTCCACTTT. This encodes CASSPGGNSPLHF.